What follows describes a single T cell receptor beta chain. Its antigen remains unidentified. An approximately 130-subject validation cohort, separate from the approximately 690-subject first cohort, supplied the donors. Sequencing was performed with immunoSEQ multiplex PCR; in TCRdb, only in-frame clones are kept and a portion is missing. The sample yields a few hundred thousand clones, roughly 87% seen once. The record originates from a study of cytomegalovirus exposure and HLA in healthy donors. On the study more broadly: The same platform was used for the 110 or so validation repertoires as for the approximately 720 first-cohort repertoires, as reported in a later analysis.

The CDR3 is made up of 13 amino acids. Germline values: CDR1 MNHEY, CDR2 SMNVEV (reference sequence). V shed 3 bases, J shed 9 bases, and the junction held 5 bases outside the gene matches. Findings and caveats of the study: Rare TCR sequences predominated, though certain public TCRs were found in many donors. Among the CMV-associated chains, three were confirmed in vitro as specific for CMV antigens.

The TCR was taken from a man aged 30 to 39 in good health and CMV-seronegative. The gene calls are TRBV27 and TRBJ2-1; 7 bases align to TRBD2. The sample comprised PBMCs. CDR3 loop: CASSFQLAGEQFF. Here the CDR3 DNA reads TGTGCCAGCAGTTTCCAATTAGCGGGTGAGCAGTTCTTC.